This T cell receptor (beta chain) originates from a study of blood T cell repertoires in COVID-19. Per the study methods: The assay estimated nucleated cells by amplifying reference gene primers. Assay used: immunoSEQ multiplex PCR; TCRdb lists only in-frame clones, some missing. V and J calls and clone size follow that table, whereas D and trimming were derived from the DNA. The sample lists roughly 260,000 clones, approximately 89% seen once, with around 9.5% in the top ten. The CDR3 loop spans 15 amino acids. V shed 6 bases and J shed 5 bases, with 19 bases lying between them. CDR1 is SGHAT, CDR2 FQNNGV, per germline.

The V gene is TRBV11-2, the J gene TRBJ1-2; D is uncertain. This clonotype was sampled from a middle-aged man who had recovered from COVID-19. Specimen: peripheral blood. The CDR3 DNA reads as TGTGCCAGCAGACCTAGATTCAGCAGTCCTTATGGCTACACCTTC. Protein product: CASRPRFSSPYGYTF.